This T cell receptor beta chain appears in the sequencing data of a study of T cells in Graves' hyperthyroidism and ophthalmopathy. The TCR beta CDR3 regions underwent amplification using RNA transcripts as the source. In the first-round RT-PCR of the TCR CDR3, the HTBI primer set was used. TCRdb used MiXCR to reprocess the multiplex PCR reads, holding one entry per CDR3 protein. The sample lists fewer than 350,000 distinct CDR3 sequences, roughly 19% occurring once. Findings and limits, study-wide: Ophthalmopathy got predicted by the model a median around 6.8 months before its onset. A model of 13 V-J features distinguished ophthalmopathy from stable hyperthyroidism.

V lost 6 bases and J 0 bases, leaving 13 bases between the germline ends. The CDR3 length is 15 residues. Germline assignment: CDR1 MNHEY and CDR2 SMNVEV (reference sequence). Based on clinical symptoms, serum thyroxine and TRAb, thyroid ultrasound and orbital computed tomography, diagnoses were reached. Using over 8.5 ml of fresh peripheral blood, PBMCs were prepared. Of note for this clonotype: Antigen unknown.

The V gene is TRBV27, the J gene TRBJ2-3; D is uncertain. The TCR originated in a man aged 50 to 59 with Graves' ophthalmopathy. Sequenced sample: blood. The CDR3 spells CASSPPRSSTDTQYF. The CDR3 DNA is TGTGCCAGCAGCCCCCCTCGTTCTAGCACAGATACGCAGTATTTT.